These 25 T cell receptor beta chains were all obtained from the same sample, sequenced in a study of spatial heterogeneity in lung cancer. Time point in this sample: sample taken at primary tumor resection. No cell sorting; template was whole RNA from tumor, lung tissue or PBMC. A single record per CDR3 protein comes from TCRdb applying MiXCR to the 5' RACE reads. This sample carries 35,000 to 55,000 distinct CDR3 sequences, 12% to 15% of them seen once, and the ten largest clones take 56%. Sequenced material: PBMCs, taken at surgery. The receptors here all came from a male donor with early-stage non-small cell lung cancer.

This clonotype was picked up many times. The rearrangement uses TRBV11-3 and TRBJ1-6; 7 nucleotides line up with TRBD1. CDR1 and CDR2 (germline): SGHNT, YENEEA. This CDR3 is built from 14 residues. The V gene end was trimmed by 5 bases and the J gene end by 6 bases; junction bases not matched to a gene: 4. The CDR3: CASSAGTVNSPLHF. CDR3 coding DNA: TGTGCCAGCAGCGCCGGGACAGTTAATTCACCCCTCCACTTT.

This clonotype was found a few times. The chain uses TRBV10-3 and TRBJ1-3; 7 nucleotides line up with TRBD1. CDR3 length: 12 amino acids. Germline CDR1 ENHRY, CDR2 SYGVKD. The V and J ends lost 6 bases and 6 bases, in that order; junction bases with no gene match: 2. CDR3: CAIRQGSNTIYF. The CDR3 coding sequence is TGTGCCATCAGACAGGGGTCAAACACCATATATTTT.

The chain has TRBV5-1 and TRBJ2-3, with 13 bases matching TRBD2. V was pared by 4 bases and J by 0 bases, with 14 bases of the junction left unmatched. The CDR3 runs to 20 residues. CDR1 SGHRS and CDR2 YFSETQ come from the germline V gene. CDR3 in amino acids: CASSLYSTSGRDTSTDTQYF. In DNA, the CDR3 is TGCGCCAGCAGCCTATATTCAACTAGCGGGAGGGATACTAGCACAGATACGCAGTATTTT.

The chain uses TRBV29-1 and TRBJ2-1; D is unclear. There are 12 residues in the CDR3. V was trimmed by 0 bases and J by 12 bases, leaving 12 bases between them. The germline V gene encodes CDR1 SQVTM and CDR2 ANQGSEA. The CDR3 sequence is CSVEDLNWVQFF. The CDR3 region has the DNA TGCAGCGTTGAAGATTTGAATTGGGTGCAGTTCTTC.

The chain employs TRBV27 and TRBJ2-1; 8 nucleotides match TRBD2. Trimming at V came to 6 bases and at J to 5 bases, leaving 0 bases not matched to a gene. This CDR3 comprises 12 residues. Germline CDR1 reads MNHEY; CDR2 reads SMNVEV (reference sequence). CDR3 nucleotides: TGTGCCAGCAGACTAGCGGACAATGAGCAGTTCTTC. Translation: CASRLADNEQFF.

This chain uses TRBV5-1 with TRBJ2-3, with 8 positions matching TRBD1. The CDR3 covers 17 residues. Germline trimming cut 4 bases from V and 6 bases from J; bases unmatched to any gene: 16. From germline, CDR1 is SGHRS and CDR2 YFSETQ. CDR3 in amino acids: CASSPGDRSSLVDTQYF. CDR3 nucleotides: TGCGCCAGCAGCCCTGGGGACAGGTCCTCTCTGGTGGATACGCAGTATTTT.

This clonotype showed up just a few times. This chain connects TRBV20-1 to TRBJ2-2; TRBD1 is a possible D gene (5 bases). V was trimmed by 7 bases and J by 5 bases, leaving 14 bases between them. This CDR3 is built from 13 residues. CDR1 DFQATT and CDR2 SNEGSKA come from the germline V gene (reference sequence). CDR3 sequence reads: CSVQGDRTGELFF. The CDR3 nucleotides read TGCAGTGTCCAGGGCGATAGAACCGGGGAGCTGTTTTTT.

This clonotype was recorded at least ten times. The V gene is TRBV28, the J gene TRBJ2-7, with D possibly matching TRBD1 (6 bases). The CDR3 totals 16 residues. The germline V gene encodes CDR1 MDHEN and CDR2 SYDVKM. Trimming left V 5 bases short and J 1 base short, with 18 bases between. The CDR3 DNA sequence: TGTGCCAGCAGTCCGATAACCGGTAGGGGGTCCTACGAGCAGTACTTC. It codes for CASSPITGRGSYEQYF.

This clonotype was counted at least ten times. The chain carries TRBV5-1 and TRBJ2-3; 8 positions agree with TRBD2. There are 16 residues in the CDR3. Germline V gene data show CDR1 as SGHRS and CDR2 as YFSETQ. The ends lost 4 bases at V and 3 bases at J; junction bases unmatched: 10. The DNA for the CDR3 is TGCGCCAGCAGCCCCCGGTTGACTAGCGTTACAGATACGCAGTATTTT. Translating gives CASSPRLTSVTDTQYF.

The chain recombines TRBV12-3 or TRBV12-4 with TRBJ1-4; no clear D. This CDR3 has 15 amino acids. V lost 7 bases to trimming and J lost 0 bases, with 12 bases between them. As DNA, the CDR3 is TGTGCCAGCACCGCGCAGGATTCAACTAATGAAAAACTGTTTTTT. Protein product: CASTAQDSTNEKLFF.

J is TRBJ2-3 and V is TRBV24-1; 7 nucleotides agree with TRBD1. The CDR3 has 16 residues. The trim removed 3 bases at V and 1 base at J, leaving 6 bases unmatched. Germline values: CDR1 KGHDR, CDR2 SFDVKD. The CDR3 loop reads CATSDPSGTGTDTQYF. The DNA of the CDR3 is TGTGCCACCAGTGATCCTTCCGGGACAGGCACAGATACGCAGTATTTT.

There are a few counts of this clonotype. The gene calls are TRBV5-1 and TRBJ1-1; the D is unclear. The germline gives CDR1 SGHRS, CDR2 YFSETQ. The CDR3 totals 13 residues. Trimming left V 5 bases short and J 5 bases short, with 13 bases between. The CDR3 spells CASRRGRETEAFF. CDR3 DNA sequence: TGCGCCAGCAGGCGAGGGCGAGAGACTGAAGCTTTCTTT.

V usage is TRBV5-1 and J usage is TRBJ2-3, with 7 positions matching TRBD1. V was clipped by 0 bases and J by 6 bases; unmatched bases: 4. There are 14 residues in the CDR3. Per the germline V gene, CDR1 is SGHRS and CDR2 is YFSETQ. The CDR3 reads CASSLDRGGDTQYF. As DNA, the CDR3 is TGCGCCAGCAGCTTGGACAGGGGCGGCGATACGCAGTATTTT.

Ten or more counts support this clonotype. The rearrangement uses TRBV4-3 and TRBJ2-1, with D possibly TRBD2 on 6 matching bases. The CDR3 has 15 residues. The V gene's germline CDR1 is LGHNA and CDR2 YSLEER. V was cut by 4 bases and J by 7 bases, with 17 bases left in between. DNA for the CDR3: TGCGCCAGCAGCCCTGGACTACCCCGGCGGAATGAGCAGTTCTTC. Residues: CASSPGLPRRNEQFF.

This clonotype has only a few counts. This chain joins TRBV11-2 and TRBJ2-5, with TRBD1 matching over 7 bases. Germline assignment: CDR1 SGHAT and CDR2 FQNNGV. J gave up 5 bases and V 5 bases, and 5 bases lay outside the gene matches. The CDR3 consists of 13 residues. The CDR3 region is CASSRTGAETQYF. DNA for the CDR3: TGTGCCAGCAGCCGAACAGGGGCGGAGACCCAGTACTTC. Variable domain in full (rest from reference TRBV11-2 and TRBJ2-5): EAGVAQSPRYKIIEKRQSVAFWCNPISGHATLYWYQQILGQGPKLLIQFQNNGVVDDSQLPKDRFSAERLKGVDSTLKIQPAKLEDSAVYLCASSRTGAETQYFGPGTRLLVL.

In this sample, this clonotype turned up many times. The rearrangement joins TRBV7-2 to TRBJ2-2, with D uncertain. Trimming removed 1 base at V and 5 bases at J, with 8 bases between. This CDR3 contains 14 residues. The germline V gene has CDR1 SGHTA and CDR2 FQGNSA. CDR3 nucleotides: TGTGCCAGCAGCTTAGGAGCCTCGACCGGGGAGCTGTTTTTT. This sequence encodes CASSLGASTGELFF.

The chain employs TRBV20-1 and TRBJ1-2; possible D gene TRBD1, 6 bases. V was pared by 0 bases and J by 3 bases, with 20 bases between. There are 17 residues in the CDR3. The germline CDR1 and CDR2 sequences are DFQATT and SNEGSKA (reference sequence). CDR3: CSARDPQPDRGDYGYTF. The DNA for the CDR3 is TGCAGTGCTAGAGACCCCCAACCGGACAGAGGGGACTATGGCTACACCTTC.

The rearrangement links TRBV27 to TRBJ2-7, with TRBD1 matching over 7 bases. CDR1 is MNHEY and CDR2 is SMNVEV in the germline V gene (reference sequence). This CDR3 spans 14 amino acids. With 2 bases clipped from V and 3 bases from J, the junction kept 4 bases outside the gene matches. For the CDR3, the DNA is TGTGCCAGCAGTTTAGGGGACAGCTACTACGAGCAGTACTTC. It codes for CASSLGDSYYEQYF.

This clonotype was counted a few times. The CDR3: CASSLYRQGLTDTQYF. Written as DNA, the CDR3 is TGTGCCAGCAGCTTATATCGGCAGGGGCTCACAGATACGCAGTATTTT. The chain uses TRBV11-2 and TRBJ2-3; TRBD1 might be the D (6 bases). V was cut by 2 bases and J by 2 bases, with 14 bases left in between. The CDR3 is made up of 16 amino acids. Germline loops: CDR1 SGHAT, CDR2 FQNNGV.

The J gene is TRBJ1-1, the V gene TRBV9; D is unclear. Per the germline V gene, CDR1 is SGDLS and CDR2 is YYNGEE. V was cut by 7 bases and J by 3 bases, with 4 bases left in between. The CDR3 totals 10 residues. The CDR3 here is CASVDTEAFF. The CDR3 nucleotides are TGTGCCAGCGTAGACACTGAAGCTTTCTTT.

By sample share, this clonotype is medium-sized. CDR3 region: CASSQEVTGDQPQHF. The CDR3 bases are TGCGCCAGCAGCCAAGAAGTTACAGGGGATCAGCCCCAGCATTTT. V and J are TRBV4-1 and TRBJ1-5, with 7 bases lining up with TRBD1. The V segment lost 0 bases and the J segment 5 bases; nucleotides outside the gene matches: 4. The CDR3 is 15 residues long. The germline gives CDR1 MGHRA, CDR2 YSYEKL.

This clonotype showed up just a few times. The CDR3 protein is CASSYSGFSGNTIYF. The DNA of the CDR3 is TGTGCCAGCAGTTACTCAGGATTCTCTGGAAACACCATATATTTT. The rearrangement links TRBV6-6 to TRBJ1-3; D gene uncertain. The V end was cut by 0 bases, the J end by 0 bases, with 6 bases between. The CDR3 is 15 residues long. CDR1 is MNHNY, CDR2 SVGAGI, per germline (reference sequence).

This chain links TRBV5-1 with TRBJ1-6; D remains ambiguous. CDR1 and CDR2 (germline): SGHRS, YFSETQ. This CDR3 has 16 residues. V gave up 0 bases and J gave up 3 bases, with 10 bases separating them. CDR3 region: CASSLGQLNYNSPLHF. CDR3 coding DNA: TGCGCCAGCAGCTTGGGGCAGCTAAACTATAATTCACCCCTCCACTTT.

This chain uses TRBV5-4 with TRBJ1-4; 7 bases line up with TRBD1. This CDR3 spans 15 amino acids. The germline CDR1 and CDR2 sequences are SGHNT and YYREEE (reference sequence). The V gene end was trimmed by 5 bases and the J gene end by 3 bases; junction bases not matched to a gene: 7. The CDR3 nucleotides read TGTGCCAGCAGACGGGACAGTCTTTCTAATGAAAAACTGTTTTTT. It yields the protein CASRRDSLSNEKLFF.

In this sample, this clonotype turned up many times. The chain combines TRBV3-1 with TRBJ1-1; 12 bases agree with TRBD1. The CDR3 loop spans 17 amino acids. V lost 0 bases, J lost 2 bases, and 4 bases stayed unmatched. Germline V gives CDR1 LGHDT, CDR2 YNNKEL (reference sequence). CDR3 sequence reads: CASSQERDRGLNTEAFF. The CDR3, as DNA: TGTGCCAGCAGCCAAGAAAGGGACAGGGGGCTTAACACTGAAGCTTTCTTT.